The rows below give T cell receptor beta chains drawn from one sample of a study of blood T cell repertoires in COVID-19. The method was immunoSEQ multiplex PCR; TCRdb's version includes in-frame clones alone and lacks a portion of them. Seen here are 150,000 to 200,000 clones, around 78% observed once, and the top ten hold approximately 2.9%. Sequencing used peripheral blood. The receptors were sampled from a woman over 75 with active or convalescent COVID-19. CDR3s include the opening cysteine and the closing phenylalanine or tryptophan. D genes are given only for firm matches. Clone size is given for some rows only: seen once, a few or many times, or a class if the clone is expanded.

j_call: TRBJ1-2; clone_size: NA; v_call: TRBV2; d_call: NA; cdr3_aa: CASSGQDSNYGYTF; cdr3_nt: TGTGCCAGCAGTGGACAGGATTCTAACTATGGCTACACCTTC
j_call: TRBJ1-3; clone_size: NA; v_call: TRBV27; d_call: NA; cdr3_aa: CASSLGSGGSGNTIYF; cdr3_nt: TGTGCCAGCAGTTTAGGTTCGGGGGGCTCTGGAAACACCATATATTTT
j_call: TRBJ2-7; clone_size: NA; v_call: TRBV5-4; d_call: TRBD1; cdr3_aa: CASSTGQGAVGGYEQYF; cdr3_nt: TGTGCCAGCAGCACAGGACAGGGGGCGGTCGGCGGCTACGAGCAGTACTTC
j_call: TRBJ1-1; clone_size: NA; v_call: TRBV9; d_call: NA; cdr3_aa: CASSVAGIMNTEAFF; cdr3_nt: TGTGCCAGCAGCGTAGCGGGGATAATGAACACTGAAGCTTTCTTT
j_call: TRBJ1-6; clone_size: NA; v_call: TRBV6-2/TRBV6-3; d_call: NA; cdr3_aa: CASSGFQGYNSPLHF; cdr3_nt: TGTGCCAGCAGTGGATTTCAGGGGTACAATTCACCCCTCCACTTT
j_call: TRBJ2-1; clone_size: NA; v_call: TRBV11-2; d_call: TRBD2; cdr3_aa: CASSARGGIGEQFF; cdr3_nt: TGTGCCAGCAGCGCGAGGGGAGGGATCGGTGAGCAGTTCTTC
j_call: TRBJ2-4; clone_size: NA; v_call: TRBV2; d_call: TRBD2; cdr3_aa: CASSGLAGGLAKNIQYF; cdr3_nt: TGTGCCAGCAGTGGGCTAGCGGGGGGGCTAGCCAAAAACATTCAGTACTTC
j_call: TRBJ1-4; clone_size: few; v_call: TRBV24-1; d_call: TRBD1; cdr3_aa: CATSGPDRAMFF; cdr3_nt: TGTGCCACCAGTGGGCCGGACAGGGCTATGTTTTTT
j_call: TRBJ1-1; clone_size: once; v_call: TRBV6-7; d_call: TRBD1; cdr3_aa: CASSSADRVNTEAFF; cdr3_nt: TGTGCCAGCAGTTCCGCGGACAGGGTGAACACTGAAGCTTTCTTT
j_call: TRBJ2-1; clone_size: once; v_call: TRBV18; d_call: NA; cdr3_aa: CASSQGMGEQFF; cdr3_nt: TGTGCCAGCTCACAGGGGATGGGTGAGCAGTTCTTC
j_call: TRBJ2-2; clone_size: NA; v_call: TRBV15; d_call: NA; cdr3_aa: CATSTGDTGELFF; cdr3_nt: TGTGCCACCAGCACCGGAGACACCGGGGAGCTGTTTTTT
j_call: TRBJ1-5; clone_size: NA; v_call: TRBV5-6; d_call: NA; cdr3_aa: CASSLRSNSNQPQHF; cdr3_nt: TGTGCCAGCAGCTTGCGAAGCAATAGCAATCAGCCCCAGCATTTT
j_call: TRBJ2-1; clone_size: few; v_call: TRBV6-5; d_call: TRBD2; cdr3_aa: CASSLLAGGYNEQFF; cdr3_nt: TGTGCCAGCAGTCTCCTAGCGGGGGGGTACAATGAGCAGTTCTTC
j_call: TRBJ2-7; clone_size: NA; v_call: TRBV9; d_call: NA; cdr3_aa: CASSGEESSYEQYF; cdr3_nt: TGTGCCAGCAGCGGTGAGGAAAGCTCCTACGAGCAGTACTTC
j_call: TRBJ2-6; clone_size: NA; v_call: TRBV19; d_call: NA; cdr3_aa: CASTRDTSANVLTF; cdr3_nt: TGTGCCAGTACCAGGGACACCTCGGCCAACGTCCTGACTTTC
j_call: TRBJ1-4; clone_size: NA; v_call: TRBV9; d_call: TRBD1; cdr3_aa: CASSANRQGNEKLFF; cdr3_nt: TGTGCCAGCAGCGCAAACCGACAGGGTAATGAAAAACTGTTTTTT
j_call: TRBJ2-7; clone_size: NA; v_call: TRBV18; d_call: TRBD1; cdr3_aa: CASSPRQGESGEQYF; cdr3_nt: TGTGCCAGCTCACCACGGCAGGGGGAGAGCGGCGAGCAGTACTTC
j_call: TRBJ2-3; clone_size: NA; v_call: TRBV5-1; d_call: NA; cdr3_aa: CASRSLGTDTQYF; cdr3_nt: TGCGCCAGCAGGAGCTTAGGCACAGATACGCAGTATTTT
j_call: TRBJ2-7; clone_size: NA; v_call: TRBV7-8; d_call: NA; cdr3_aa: CASSLVGADQYEQYF; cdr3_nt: TGTGCCAGCAGCTTAGTAGGAGCAGATCAATACGAGCAGTACTTC
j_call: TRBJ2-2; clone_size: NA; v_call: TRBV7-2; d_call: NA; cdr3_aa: CASSLLASNTGELFF; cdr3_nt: TGTGCCAGCAGCTTACTAGCGTCTAACACCGGGGAGCTGTTTTTT